This T cell receptor (beta chain) was captured by sequencing in a study of beta chain features in type 1 diabetes. Whole-study context: Summed over all samples, the examined sorted cells came to 85 million to 140 million.

Study results and limitations: Moderate yet significant TCRB CDR3 shortening was seen in Type 1 diabetes patients in all four CD4+ subsets. VDJ junctions from type 1 diabetes patients carried fewer insertions and larger deletions.

The isolated RNA, all of it, was reverse transcribed, so expressed TCRB transcripts were what got sequenced. Profiled with immunoSEQ multiplex PCR; TCRdb holds only in-frame clones, not every one. Of about 660,000 clones listed, roughly 13% are singletons. The CDR3 is 15 amino acids. CDR1 is MNHEY and CDR2 is SVGAGI in the germline V gene. The trim removed 4 bases at V and 2 bases at J, leaving 5 bases unmatched. Naive, central memory, regulatory and stem cell-like memory cells within the CD4+ compartment were sorted using CD45RO/CCR7/CD25/CD127/CD95/CD27. To note about this clone: The antigen is undetermined. Other DNA sequences from this sample encode an identical CDR3 as well.

The genes are TRBV6-5 and TRBJ1-2, with TRBD1 matching over 9 bases. The sequenced material came from naive CD4+ T cells from blood. This clonotype was obtained from a man aged 18 to 30 with type 1 diabetes. In nucleotides, the CDR3 is TGTGCCAGCAGTTCGCCGGGACAGGGAAACTATGGCTACACCTTC. Protein sequence: CASSSPGQGNYGYTF.